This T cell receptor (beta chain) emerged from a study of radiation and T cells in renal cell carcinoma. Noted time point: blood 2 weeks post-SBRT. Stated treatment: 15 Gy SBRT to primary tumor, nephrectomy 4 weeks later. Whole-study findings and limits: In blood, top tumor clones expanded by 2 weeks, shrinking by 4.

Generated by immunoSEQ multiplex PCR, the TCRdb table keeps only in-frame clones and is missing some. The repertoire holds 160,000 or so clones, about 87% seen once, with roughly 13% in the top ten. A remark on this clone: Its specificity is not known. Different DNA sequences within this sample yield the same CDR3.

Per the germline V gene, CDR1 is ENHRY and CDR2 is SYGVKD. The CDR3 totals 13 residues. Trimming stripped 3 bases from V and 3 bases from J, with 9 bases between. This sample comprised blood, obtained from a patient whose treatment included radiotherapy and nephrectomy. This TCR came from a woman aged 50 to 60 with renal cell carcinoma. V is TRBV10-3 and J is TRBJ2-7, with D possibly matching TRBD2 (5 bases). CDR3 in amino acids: CAISDTGNYEQYF. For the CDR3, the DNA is TGTGCCATCAGTGATACGGGGAACTACGAGCAGTACTTC.